Below, 32 T cell receptor beta chains from the same sample are listed, as sequenced in a study of CD8 T cells in ankylosing spondylitis. Study-wide findings and caveats: Blood from ankylosing spondylitis patients appeared to carry a characteristic roughly eight-variant TCR beta motif.

MiXCR, applied by TCRdb to the 5' RACE reads, yields one record per CDR3 protein. The data hold 200,000 to 250,000 distinct CDR3 sequences, with around 17% observed a single time. For these receptors, no antigen is known. Material for sequencing was blood, either unsorted or a sorted T cell fraction (not recorded which). The source is a male donor with ankylosing spondylitis.

The chain joins TRBV20-1 to TRBJ2-7; 7 bases line up with TRBD1. V trimming: 6 bases; J trimming: 0 bases; junction bases outside the gene matches: 8. Germline values: CDR1 DFQATT, CDR2 SNEGSKA (reference sequence). CDR3 size: 14 residues. In nucleotides, the CDR3 is TGCAGTGCCCATAGGGACAGTAACTCCTACGAGCAGTACTTC. Its protein product is CSAHRDSNSYEQYF.

At least ten counts were recorded for this clonotype. At one end, the junction sequence differs from germline, possibly due to a read error. V usage is TRBV4-1 and J usage is TRBJ2-7; 7 bases agree with TRBD1. Germline V CDR1 and CDR2: MGHRA, YSYEKL. The CDR3 runs to 11 residues. CDR3: CASSQGGQETF. As DNA, the CDR3 is TGCGCCAGCAGCCAAGGAGGACAGGAAACATTC.

This chain joins TRBV9 and TRBJ2-1, with D possibly TRBD2 on 6 matching bases. V was cut by 1 base and J by 0 bases, with 11 bases left in between. From germline, CDR1 is SGDLS and CDR2 YYNGEE. The CDR3 is 16 residues long. The CDR3 coding sequence is TGTGCCAGCAGCGTAAGGCTCGGGGGCTCCTACAATGAGCAGTTCTTC. Its protein is CASSVRLGGSYNEQFF.

The chain's CDR3 is CASIPRAGQSTTEAFF. CDR3 nucleotide sequence: TGTGCCAGTATCCCAAGGGCGGGACAGAGTACAACTGAAGCTTTCTTT. The V and J genes are TRBV19 and TRBJ1-1, with 7 bases identical to TRBD1. The CDR3 is made up of 16 amino acids. CDR1 is LNHDA, CDR2 SQIVND, per germline (reference sequence). V lost 7 bases, J lost 5 bases, and 16 bases stayed unmatched.

The genes are TRBV27 and TRBJ2-1, with 13 bases fitting TRBD2. Trimming took 6 bases from V and 0 from J; bases not matched to a gene: 11. The CDR3 totals 19 residues. Germline V gene data show CDR1 as MNHEY and CDR2 as SMNVEV (reference sequence). The CDR3 is CASRLGLAGALASYNEQFF. As DNA, the CDR3 is TGTGCCAGCAGACTAGGACTAGCGGGAGCCTTGGCCTCCTACAATGAGCAGTTCTTC.

This clonotype was counted only a few times. V and J are TRBV29-1 and TRBJ1-1, with D tentatively TRBD1 (5 bases). CDR1 and CDR2 (germline): SQVTM, ANQGSEA. This CDR3 contains 14 residues. The CDR3 loop reads CSILGLSRGTEAFF. CDR3 nucleotide sequence: TGCAGTATCTTGGGCCTCTCGAGGGGCACTGAAGCTTTCTTT.

This clonotype was observed a few times. The chain recombines TRBV9 with TRBJ2-3; D unclear. In germline, CDR1 is SGDLS, CDR2 YYNGEE. This CDR3 is 15 amino acids long. Trimming cost V 4 bases and J 0 bases, with 12 bases left between them. CDR3 residues: CASSPQVASTDTQYF. The CDR3 bases are TGTGCCAGCAGCCCTCAGGTGGCGAGCACAGATACGCAGTATTTT.

The chain is built from TRBV4-3 and TRBJ2-2; TRBD2 agrees at 11 bases. The CDR3 is 18 amino acids. Germline V gives CDR1 LGHNA, CDR2 YSLEER. Unmatched junction bases numbered 8, after V lost 0 bases and J lost 5 bases. The CDR3, as DNA: TGCGCCAGCAGCCAAGACCGAACTAGCGGGAGTACAACCGGGGAGCTGTTTTTT. Translation gives CASSQDRTSGSTTGELFF.

The rearrangement links TRBV6-5 to TRBJ2-7; 10 bases line up with TRBD2. Germline V gene sequence: CDR1 MNHEY, CDR2 SVGAGI. CDR3 length equals 15 residues. Trimming removed 2 bases from V and 2 bases from J; junction bases left unmatched: 3. The CDR3 nucleotides are TGTGCCAGCAGTTACGGAGCGGGAGGGACCTACGAGCAGTACTTC. Its translation: CASSYGAGGTYEQYF.

This clonotype showed up many times. The J gene is TRBJ1-1, the V gene TRBV7-9; a weak D match, TRBD1 (5 bases). The CDR3 runs to 15 residues. Germline CDR1 and CDR2: SEHNR and FQNEAQ (reference sequence). V was pared by 0 bases and J by 5 bases, with 13 bases between. The chain's CDR3 is CASSLAQGEWTEAFF. The CDR3 region has the DNA TGTGCCAGCAGCTTAGCGCAAGGGGAATGGACTGAAGCTTTCTTT.

The chain joins TRBV20-1 to TRBJ2-5; 11 positions match TRBD2. Germline trimming cut 4 bases from V and 0 bases from J; bases unmatched to any gene: 10. The CDR3 is 17 residues long. CDR1 is DFQATT and CDR2 is SNEGSKA in the germline V gene (reference sequence). CDR3 sequence: CSAIHLAGGVYQETQYF. Written as DNA, the CDR3 is TGCAGTGCTATTCACTTAGCGGGGGGGGTGTACCAAGAGACCCAGTACTTC.

On this clonotype: This could be a read error, since a much larger clone is one nucleotide away. This chain connects TRBV12-3 or TRBV12-4 to TRBJ1-5; D ambiguous. This CDR3 is 12 amino acids long. Trimming pared 7 bases from V and 8 bases from J, leaving 12 bases between. CDR3 amino acids: CASKHLNKPQHF. In DNA form, the CDR3 reads TGTGCCAGCAAACACCTTAATAAGCCCCAGCATTTT.

J is TRBJ2-1 and V is TRBV6-5; TRBD2 matches at 9 bases. Germline V CDR1 and CDR2: MNHEY, SVGAGI. The CDR3 is 14 amino acids. V lost 3 bases, J lost 11 bases, and 8 bases stayed unmatched. CDR3 protein: CASSYGTSPSKQFF. DNA for the CDR3: TGTGCCAGCAGTTATGGGACTAGCCCTTCGAAGCAGTTCTTC.

This clonotype has only a few counts. The chain recombines TRBV6-1 with TRBJ1-1, with no clear D. V was shortened by 4 bases and J by 8 bases, with 14 bases between the two germline ends. There are 13 residues in the CDR3. The V gene's germline CDR1 is MNHNS and CDR2 SASEGT. The CDR3 loop is CASSGGGWEEAFF. The CDR3 DNA reads TGTGCCAGCAGTGGAGGAGGGTGGGAAGAAGCTTTCTTT.

This rearrangement joins TRBV12-3 or TRBV12-4 to TRBJ2-1; D gene uncertain. Trimming stripped 9 bases from V and 6 bases from J, with 15 bases between. The CDR3 loop spans 13 amino acids. DNA for the CDR3: TGTGCCAGTAGCTCCAGCTTGACCAATGAGCAGTTCTTC. This codes for CASSSSLTNEQFF.

A few counts support this clonotype. The chain joins TRBV6-5 to TRBJ2-3; TRBD2 aligns across 9 bases. Germline V gene sequence: CDR1 MNHEY, CDR2 SVGAGI. The CDR3 extends over 16 amino acids. Germline trimming cut 2 bases from V and 2 bases from J; bases unmatched to any gene: 5. CDR3 sequence reads: CASSYVGGGDTDTQYF. For the CDR3, the DNA is TGTGCCAGCAGTTACGTTGGCGGGGGGGACACAGATACGCAGTATTTT.

This clonotype was seen only a few times. The chain links TRBV29-1 to TRBJ2-1, with 10 bases that match TRBD2. V lost 2 bases, J lost 3 bases, and 7 bases stayed unmatched. The CDR3 is made up of 16 amino acids. CDR1 is SQVTM and CDR2 is ANQGSEA in the germline V gene. The CDR3 region is CSVELVLAGDYNEQFF. In nucleotides, the CDR3 is TGCAGCGTTGAACTGGTCCTAGCGGGAGACTACAATGAGCAGTTCTTC.

The V and J genes are TRBV7-9 and TRBJ2-3, with D unresolved. Germline lookup yields CDR1 SEHNR and CDR2 FQNEAQ (reference sequence). Trimming removed 9 bases at V and 3 bases at J, with 16 bases between. The CDR3 consists of 14 residues. The CDR3 sequence: CASRQPERTDTQYF. CDR3 nucleotides: TGTGCCAGTCGTCAACCTGAGAGAACAGATACGCAGTATTTT.

The genes are TRBV7-9 and TRBJ2-1, with a tentative D call TRBD1 (6 bases). This CDR3 region has 16 residues. The ends were cut back, 2 bases at V and 0 bases at J, with 11 bases in the middle. Germline-derived CDR1 and CDR2 are SEHNR and FQNEAQ (reference sequence). The CDR3 reads CASSLPDRSSYNEQFF. CDR3 nucleotide sequence: TGTGCCAGCAGCTTACCCGACAGGAGCTCCTACAATGAGCAGTTCTTC.

This clonotype turned up a few times. The chain is built from TRBV6-5 and TRBJ2-1; TRBD2 matches 8 bases. The CDR3 covers 15 residues. Germline CDR1 and CDR2: MNHEY and SVGAGI. The V gene end was trimmed by 2 bases and the J gene end by 8 bases; junction bases not matched to a gene: 8. The CDR3: CASSYGAGAGDEQFF. CDR3 coding DNA: TGTGCCAGCAGTTACGGAGCGGGGGCCGGGGATGAGCAGTTCTTC.

This clonotype was counted between two and nine times. The V gene is TRBV24-1, the J gene TRBJ2-1; perhaps TRBD2 as D (6 bases). The CDR3 covers 13 residues. In germline, CDR1 is KGHDR, CDR2 SFDVKD. Trimming took off 4 bases at V and 12 bases at J, with 15 bases between the two ends. The CDR3 here is CATSEPTRERQFF. As DNA, the CDR3 is TGTGCCACCAGTGAGCCAACACGGGAGAGGCAGTTCTTC.

The V and J genes are TRBV5-6 and TRBJ1-1, with D possibly matching TRBD1 (5 bases). This CDR3 region has 14 residues. Trimming left V 0 bases short and J 1 base short, with 7 bases between. Germline loops: CDR1 SGHDT, CDR2 YYEEEE. The CDR3 spells CASSLVQGNTEAFF. The CDR3 bases are TGTGCCAGCAGCTTGGTCCAGGGGAACACTGAAGCTTTCTTT.

The rearrangement links TRBV19 to TRBJ1-5; a weak D match, TRBD1 (5 bases). Looked up from germline, CDR1 is LNHDA and CDR2 is SQIVND (reference sequence). This CDR3 contains 12 residues. The V gene lost 6 bases and the J gene lost 6 bases, with 9 bases spanning the gap. The chain's CDR3 is CASRSGGQPQHF. CDR3 coding DNA: TGTGCCAGTAGGTCCGGGGGTCAGCCCCAGCATTTT.

This clonotype was detected a few times. This chain uses TRBV6-5 with TRBJ1-1; D uncertain. With 2 bases removed from V and 0 bases from J, the gap between germline ends came to 10 bases. In germline, CDR1 is MNHEY, CDR2 SVGAGI. The CDR3 length is 15 residues. This chain's CDR3 is CASSYLQDVNTEAFF. The CDR3 DNA sequence: TGTGCCAGCAGTTACCTCCAAGACGTGAACACTGAAGCTTTCTTT.

The sample holds one count of this clonotype. The rearrangement links TRBV4-1 to TRBJ1-1, with 9 positions matching TRBD1. CDR3 length equals 15 residues. Germline loops: CDR1 MGHRA, CDR2 YSYEKL. With V trimmed by 0 bases and J by 3 bases, 2 bases remained unmatched. The CDR3 coding sequence is TGCGCCAGCAGCCAAGAACGGACAGGGGACACTGAAGCTTTCTTT. Encoded protein: CASSQERTGDTEAFF.

The V and J genes are TRBV10-1 and TRBJ2-3; unclear D gene. Per germline, CDR1 WNHNN and CDR2 SYGVQD (reference sequence). The CDR3 has 14 amino acids. The germline V and J ends were trimmed by 2 bases and 1 base, with 7 bases remaining between them. For the CDR3, the DNA is TGCGCCAGCAGTGAGGCGCCGGGCACAGATACGCAGTATTTT. Translation gives CASSEAPGTDTQYF.

This chain connects TRBV27 to TRBJ1-5, with D perhaps TRBD1 (5 bases). This CDR3 has 14 residues. With 2 bases removed from V and 4 bases from J, the gap between germline ends came to 9 bases. Germline CDR1 MNHEY, CDR2 SMNVEV (reference sequence). The CDR3 region is CASSLIGVNQPQHF. CDR3 DNA sequence: TGTGCCAGCAGTTTAATAGGGGTGAATCAGCCCCAGCATTTT.

The gene calls are TRBV28 and TRBJ2-1; perhaps TRBD1 as D (6 bases). The CDR3 runs 15 residues. V lost 3 bases and J 3 bases, leaving 12 bases between the germline ends. Germline-derived CDR1 and CDR2 are MDHEN and SYDVKM. The CDR3 sequence is CASSLRTAGYNEQFF. The CDR3, as DNA: TGTGCCAGCAGTTTGAGGACAGCTGGCTACAATGAGCAGTTCTTC.

Many counts were recorded for this clonotype. The chain recombines TRBV12-3 or TRBV12-4 with TRBJ1-1; 9 nucleotides agree with TRBD1. Trimming cost V 4 bases and J 8 bases; bases outside gene matches: 8. The CDR3 has 14 residues. DNA of the CDR3: TGTGCCAGCAGTTCCCGGGACAGGGCTGCCGAAGCTTTCTTT. Protein: CASSSRDRAAEAFF.

V gene TRBV6-2 or TRBV6-3 combines with J gene TRBJ2-1, with 9 positions matching TRBD1. Trimming at V came to 6 bases and at J to 6 bases, leaving 12 bases not matched to a gene. Germline CDR1 MNHEY, CDR2 SVGEGT. The CDR3 is made up of 16 amino acids. DNA for the CDR3: TGTGCCAGCAGCCCCGACGGGACAGGGATGCTCAATGAGCAGTTCTTC. Translating it yields CASSPDGTGMLNEQFF.

This clonotype was seen many times. The rearrangement links TRBV27 to TRBJ2-1, with D unclear. The CDR3 length is 13 residues. V was clipped by 1 base and J by 6 bases, with 7 bases between them. Germline V gene data show CDR1 as MNHEY and CDR2 as SMNVEV (reference sequence). The CDR3, as DNA: TGTGCCAGCAGTTTATACGGAGCCAATGAGCAGTTCTTC. This codes for CASSLYGANEQFF.

This clonotype was detected a few times. V and J are TRBV7-8 and TRBJ2-1; possibly TRBD1 for D (6 bases). V lost 1 base and J 4 bases, leaving 14 bases between the germline ends. The CDR3 contains 16 residues. Per germline, CDR1 SGHVS and CDR2 FQNEAQ. The CDR3 sequence: CASSLVLGGRYNEQFF. The CDR3 DNA sequence: TGTGCCAGCAGCTTAGTATTAGGGGGTCGTTACAATGAGCAGTTCTTC. The full variable domain, in which reference TRBV7-8 and TRBJ2-1 provide the parts outside the CDR3, is GAGVSQSPRYKVAKRGQDVALRCDPISGHVSLFWYQQALGQGPEFLTYFQNEAQLDKSGLPSDRFFAERPEGSVSTLKIQRTQQEDSAVYLCASSLVLGGRYNEQFFGPGTRLTVL.